The rows below give T cell receptor beta chains drawn from one sample of a study of control samples from healthy donors and cancer patients. Assay: immunoSEQ multiplex PCR; the TCRdb copy retains only in-frame clones and omits some. The sample contains 25,000 to 35,000 clones, 85% to 90% of which appear only once. Material for sequencing was PBMCs. The receptors were gathered from a woman in her 40s with lung cancer. CDR3s include the opening cysteine and the closing phenylalanine or tryptophan. Each record gives: CDR3 DNA, CDR3 protein, D gene, clone size, J gene, V gene. The D gene is left open where the match is weak. The listing skips clone size in some rows; elsewhere it reads once, few, many or a size class.

TGCAGCGTCCCACATCCCCGAGGGGGCCTTTATGGGAACACTGAAGCTTTCTTT,CSVPHPRGGLYGNTEAFF,TRBD1,NA,TRBJ1-1,TRBV29-1
TGTGCCAGCTCAGGGGGGGCCGGCCGAGGAGAGACCCAGTACTTC,CASSGGAGRGETQYF,NA,NA,TRBJ2-5,TRBV18
TGTGCCTGGAGGCCGGGGGTGTACACTGAAGCTTTCTTT,CAWRPGVYTEAFF,NA,NA,TRBJ1-1,TRBV30
TGTGCCAGCACCCAGGGTATTGATAATTCACCCCTCCACTTT,CASTQGIDNSPLHF,NA,NA,TRBJ1-6,TRBV7-9
TGTGCCTGGAGCGGGGGCCGAAGCACAGATACGCAGTATTTT,CAWSGGRSTDTQYF,NA,NA,TRBJ2-3,TRBV30
TGTGCCAGCAGCCAATGGACAGGGGTTAGTTTCAATGAGCAGTTCTTC,CASSQWTGVSFNEQFF,TRBD1,NA,TRBJ2-1,TRBV3-1/TRBV3-2
TGTGCCAGCAGGGAGACAGTTAATGGCTACACCTTC,CASRETVNGYTF,NA,NA,TRBJ1-2,TRBV2
TGCGCCAGCAGCTTGGCGAGCAGGGGTTTCGACGAGCAGTACTTC,CASSLASRGFDEQYF,NA,NA,TRBJ2-7,TRBV5-1
TGTGCCAGCAGCCCCCAGACAGGGACAACGACGGGGGAGCAGTACTTC,CASSPQTGTTTGEQYF,TRBD1,NA,TRBJ2-7,TRBV7-8
TGTGCCTGGAGTGACAGGGAGCGCACAGATACGCAGTATTTT,CAWSDRERTDTQYF,NA,NA,TRBJ2-3,TRBV30
TGCGCCAGCAGCTTTGACGAGAGGGGACAGTCAAACACCGGGGAGCTGTTTTTT,CASSFDERGQSNTGELFF,TRBD1,NA,TRBJ2-2,TRBV5-1
TGTGCCTGGAGAACTACAGAGACCCAGTACTTC,CAWRTTETQYF,NA,NA,TRBJ2-5,TRBV30
TGTGCCAGCAGCATGGGACAGGGGGCCTCTGGCACAGATACGCAGTATTTT,CASSMGQGASGTDTQYF,TRBD1,NA,TRBJ2-3,TRBV13
TGCGCCAGCAGCCCCGGGACAGAGAAAACCTACTATGGCTACACCTTC,CASSPGTEKTYYGYTF,TRBD1,NA,TRBJ1-2,TRBV4-1
TGTGCCAGCAGCTTAGAGGGCACCACAGGCGGAAACACCATATATTTT,CASSLEGTTGGNTIYF,NA,NA,TRBJ1-3,TRBV7-9
TGTGCCAGTAGTATAGGTACTAGCGGGGTCCGAGGAGAGACCCAGTACTTC,CASSIGTSGVRGETQYF,TRBD2,once,TRBJ2-5,TRBV19
TGTGCCAGCAGCTTTGACAGGGGCTATTCACCCCTCCACTTT,CASSFDRGYSPLHF,TRBD1,NA,TRBJ1-6,TRBV2
TGTGCCTGGAGTGTAGAGCTAAGATTCGGGACTGAAGCTTTCTTT,CAWSVELRFGTEAFF,NA,once,TRBJ1-1,TRBV30
TGTGCCAGCAGCCTCAACAGGGGGAATGGCTACACCTTC,CASSLNRGNGYTF,TRBD1,NA,TRBJ1-2,TRBV13
TGTGCCAGTAAACCCTTAGACAGCCAAGAGACCCAGTACTTC,CASKPLDSQETQYF,NA,NA,TRBJ2-5,TRBV6-5
TGTGCCAGCACCTTAAGACAGGGGGCGAGATACGAGCAGTACTTC,CASTLRQGARYEQYF,TRBD1,once,TRBJ2-7,TRBV6-5
TGTGCCACCAGTGACTACAGGGGGCTTCCCCAGCATTTT,CATSDYRGLPQHF,TRBD1,few,TRBJ1-5,TRBV24-1
TGTGCCAGCAGCGGGCGGACTAGCGGGGAGAACACCGGGGAGCTGTTTTTT,CASSGRTSGENTGELFF,TRBD2,NA,TRBJ2-2,TRBV9
TGTGCCAGCAGCCGTCCCTTTGGGAGTCCCGAGCAGTACTTC,CASSRPFGSPEQYF,NA,NA,TRBJ2-7,TRBV3-1/TRBV3-2
TGTGCCAGCAGCTCGCAGGGGAACACTGAAGCTTTCTTT,CASSSQGNTEAFF,NA,NA,TRBJ1-1,TRBV7-9
TGCGCCAGCAGCCAAGAGACTTACACGAGAGGGGTCGGCTATGGCTACACCTTC,CASSQETYTRGVGYGYTF,NA,NA,TRBJ1-2,TRBV4-1
TGTGCCAGCAGCTTGGAGCGGAACACTGAAGCTTTCTTT,CASSLERNTEAFF,NA,NA,TRBJ1-1,TRBV5-8
TGTGCCAGCAGTGGCCCTAGCGGGGGCCGTTCTAGCACAGATACGCAGTATTTT,CASSGPSGGRSSTDTQYF,TRBD2,NA,TRBJ2-3,TRBV2
TGTGCCAGCAGCCCCGGCAGGGGTGGAGATACGCAGTATTTT,CASSPGRGGDTQYF,NA,few,TRBJ2-3,TRBV3-1/TRBV3-2
TGTGCCAGCACCCCGGACAATGAGCAGTTCTTC,CASTPDNEQFF,NA,NA,TRBJ2-1,TRBV12-3/TRBV12-4
TGTGCCAGCAGTTTAGCCTCGAGGAGGATCTACACCTTC,CASSLASRRIYTF,NA,NA,TRBJ1-2,TRBV28
TGTGCCAGCAACTCCCAGATGGGGTTTCAAGAGACCCAGTACTTC,CASNSQMGFQETQYF,NA,once,TRBJ2-5,TRBV11-3
TGTGCCAGCTCACCACGGGAGACCCAGTACTTC,CASSPRETQYF,NA,NA,TRBJ2-5,TRBV18
TGTGCCAGCAGTTTCGGGGACTTCTATGGCTACACCTTC,CASSFGDFYGYTF,NA,NA,TRBJ1-2,TRBV12-3/TRBV12-4
TGTGCCACCGCTGCCGGGACAGGGGGGGTGGACTTGAACACTGAAGCTTTCTTT,CATAAGTGGVDLNTEAFF,TRBD1,once,TRBJ1-1,TRBV24-1
TGTGCCAGCAGTTACCCGGCGGGGCCTCACCCCAATGAGCAGTTCTTC,CASSYPAGPHPNEQFF,NA,NA,TRBJ2-1,TRBV6-6
TGTGCCAGCTCACGCCTGTTGGACGAGACCCAGTACTTC,CASSRLLDETQYF,NA,NA,TRBJ2-5,TRBV18
TGTGCCTGGAACCCTAGCGGGGGGCCGTATGATACGCAGTATTTT,CAWNPSGGPYDTQYF,TRBD2,NA,TRBJ2-3,TRBV30